The T cell receptor (beta chain) under discussion was sequenced for a study of PD-1 blockade in classical Hodgkin lymphoma. Assay used: immunoSEQ multiplex PCR; TCRdb lists only in-frame clones, some missing. The data contain about 110,000 clones, about 92% of them singletons. Findings of the study overall: Baseline diversity in complete responders resembled that of newly diagnosed patients. CD4+ TCR diversity, unlike CD8+, climbed significantly by C4D1.

Trimming took 1 base from V and 9 from J, leaving 16 bases between them. There are 15 residues in the CDR3. The germline V gene encodes CDR1 MDHEN and CDR2 SYDVKM. Sample time point: cycle 4 day 1 (C4D1), after more than 5 weeks of nivolumab. The patients all showed relapse after autologous stem cell transplantation, while their brentuximab vedotin exposure varied. Complete response, partial response or progressive disease was recorded as best response. Points on this clone: Its antigen is unknown.

This chain joins TRBV28 and TRBJ2-1; D uncertain. This specimen was peripheral blood mononuclear cells (PBMCs), taken before the fourth cycle of nivolumab. The clonotype was recovered from a human donor with classical Hodgkin lymphoma. In DNA, the CDR3 is TGTGCCAGCAGTTTATCGTTTACCCTGGTCGGTGAGCAGTTCTTC. It yields the protein CASSLSFTLVGEQFF.